This T cell receptor beta chain was identified during a study of cytomegalovirus exposure and HLA in healthy donors. Looking at the study overall: Across 300 to 400 genotyped donors, around 80% landed in the Caucasian-associated ancestry cluster.

CDR1 MDHEN and CDR2 SYDVKM come from the germline V gene. This CDR3 region has 15 residues. Trimming removed 6 bases from V and 0 bases from J, with 13 bases in between. The study ran its PCR with 60 Vbeta and 13 Jbeta primers. Original data processing: Around 80 million unique TCR beta chains, 10 million to 13 million of them shared, were counted by a later analysis. Measured with immunoSEQ multiplex PCR; TCRdb has only the in-frame clones, and not every one. Clone size and the V and J calls come from that table; the DNA yielded D and trimming. The data contain about 130,000 clones, roughly 75% of them singletons.

The rearrangement links TRBV28 to TRBJ2-3; possible D gene TRBD1, 5 bases. This receptor was taken from a young man in good health. Sequenced material: PBMCs. The CDR3 protein is CASSRQKPSTDTQYF. The CDR3 DNA reads TGTGCCAGCAGCCGACAGAAACCTAGCACAGATACGCAGTATTTT. Variable domain in full (rest from reference TRBV28 and TRBJ2-3): DVKVTQSSRYLVKRTGEKVFLECVQDMDHENMFWYRQDPGLGLRLIYFSYDVKMKEKGDIPEGYSVSREKKERFSLILESASTNQTSMYLCASSRQKPSTDTQYFGPGTRLTVL.